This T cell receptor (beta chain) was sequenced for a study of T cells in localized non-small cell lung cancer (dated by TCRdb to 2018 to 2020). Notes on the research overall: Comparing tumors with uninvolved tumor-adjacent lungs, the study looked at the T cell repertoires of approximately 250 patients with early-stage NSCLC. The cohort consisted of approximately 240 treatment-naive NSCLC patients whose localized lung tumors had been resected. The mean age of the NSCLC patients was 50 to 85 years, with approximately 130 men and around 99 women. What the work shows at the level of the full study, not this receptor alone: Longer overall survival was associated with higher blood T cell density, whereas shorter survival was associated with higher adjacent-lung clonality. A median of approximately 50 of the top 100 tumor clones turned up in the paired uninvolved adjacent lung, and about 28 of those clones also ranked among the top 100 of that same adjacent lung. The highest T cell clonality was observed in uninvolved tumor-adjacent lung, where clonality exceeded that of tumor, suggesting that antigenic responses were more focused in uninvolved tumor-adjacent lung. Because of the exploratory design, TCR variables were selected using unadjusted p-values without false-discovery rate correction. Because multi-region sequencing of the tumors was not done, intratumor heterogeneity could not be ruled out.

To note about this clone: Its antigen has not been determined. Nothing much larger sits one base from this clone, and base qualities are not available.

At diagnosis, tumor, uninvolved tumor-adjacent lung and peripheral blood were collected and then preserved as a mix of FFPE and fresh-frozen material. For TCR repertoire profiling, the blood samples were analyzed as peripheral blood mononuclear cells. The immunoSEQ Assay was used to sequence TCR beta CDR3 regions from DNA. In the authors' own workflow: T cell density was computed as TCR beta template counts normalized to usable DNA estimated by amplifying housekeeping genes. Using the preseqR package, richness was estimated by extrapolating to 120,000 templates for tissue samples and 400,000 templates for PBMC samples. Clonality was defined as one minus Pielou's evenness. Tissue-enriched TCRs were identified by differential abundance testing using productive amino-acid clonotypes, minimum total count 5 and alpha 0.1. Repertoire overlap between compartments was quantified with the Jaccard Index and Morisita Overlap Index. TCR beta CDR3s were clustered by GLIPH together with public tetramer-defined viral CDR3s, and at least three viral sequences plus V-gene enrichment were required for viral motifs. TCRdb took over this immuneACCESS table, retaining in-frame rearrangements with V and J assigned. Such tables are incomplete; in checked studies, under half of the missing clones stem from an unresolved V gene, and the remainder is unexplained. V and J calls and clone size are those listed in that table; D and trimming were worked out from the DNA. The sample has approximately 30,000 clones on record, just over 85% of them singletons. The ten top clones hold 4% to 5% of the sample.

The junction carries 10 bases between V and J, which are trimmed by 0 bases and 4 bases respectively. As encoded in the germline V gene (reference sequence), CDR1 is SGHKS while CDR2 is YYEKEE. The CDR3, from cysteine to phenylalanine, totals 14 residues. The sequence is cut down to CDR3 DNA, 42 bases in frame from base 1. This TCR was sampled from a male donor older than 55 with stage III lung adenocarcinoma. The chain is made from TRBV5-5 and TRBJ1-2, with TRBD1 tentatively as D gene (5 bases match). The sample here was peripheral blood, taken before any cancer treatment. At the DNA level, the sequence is TGTGCCAGCAGCTTGGCTCAGGGTAGCTATGGCTACACCTTC. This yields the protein CASSLAQGSYGYTF.